The subject of this entry is one T cell receptor beta chain. Its antigen is not identified. The data originate from a study of regulatory T cells in long-lasting Graves disease. Trimming removed 5 bases from V and 4 bases from J, with 15 bases in between. Germline V gene data show CDR1 as SGHVS and CDR2 as FNYEAQ. The CDR3 runs to 15 residues. The time point here: persistent/refractory GD, antithyroid drugs over 5 years with positive TRAb. RNA isolated from PBMCs was used to make the TCR library. Patients were from an endocrinology department in Xi'an, China. Points from the study as a whole: Study of thyroid tissue was not done, with only peripheral blood studied.

CDR3-region Arm-PCR and iRepertoire HTBI primers produced the TCR beta libraries. As processed by the authors: Looking across samples, the authors found approximately 60 TRBV and approximately 13 TRBJ segments. TCRdb used MiXCR to reprocess the multiplex PCR reads, holding one entry per CDR3 protein. The authors' filters were not applied to this entry. The repertoire holds approximately 360,000 distinct CDR3 sequences, roughly 20% seen once, with approximately 30% in the top ten. The sequence was collected from a woman aged 40 to 50 with Graves disease. Sequencing was performed on peripheral blood mononuclear cells (PBMCs), taken when the disease was refractory, from a patient treated with antithyroid drugs. The chain couples TRBV7-6 to TRBJ2-1, with a tentative D call TRBD2 (5 bases). The CDR3 region has the DNA TGTGCCAGCAGCACACGGACTGGCAATTACAATGAGCAGTTCTTC. Translated, it gives CASSTRTGNYNEQFF.